This T cell receptor beta chain comes out of a study of human T cells and chemical hapten exposure. For the study at large: The variation in per-sample TCR yields arose mainly from small differences in pooled library volumes.

This sample's time point: patch test 2, 6 weeks after DPC sensitization. Treatment of the sample: therapeutic diphenylcyclopropenone sensitization with weekly scalp DPC. Germline CDR1 SQVTM, CDR2 ANQGSEA. CDR3 size: 15 residues. Unmatched junction bases numbered 4, after V lost 4 bases and J lost 0 bases. One entry per CDR3 protein, called by TCRdb with MiXCR from the RACE reads. The table has a few hundred thousand distinct CDR3 sequences, around 6% seen once. Source: whole blood, taken in connection with sensitization to the hapten diphenylcyclopropenone (DPC). The source is a woman between 18 and 30 years old with alopecia areata. Some clones in this sample may be carry-over from other donors' samples. The chain combines TRBV29-1 with TRBJ2-2, with 8 bases aligning to TRBD2. CDR3 residues: CSVGSGGTNTGELFF. CDR3 nucleotide sequence: TGCAGCGTTGGATCGGGGGGGACGAACACCGGGGAGCTGTTTTTT.